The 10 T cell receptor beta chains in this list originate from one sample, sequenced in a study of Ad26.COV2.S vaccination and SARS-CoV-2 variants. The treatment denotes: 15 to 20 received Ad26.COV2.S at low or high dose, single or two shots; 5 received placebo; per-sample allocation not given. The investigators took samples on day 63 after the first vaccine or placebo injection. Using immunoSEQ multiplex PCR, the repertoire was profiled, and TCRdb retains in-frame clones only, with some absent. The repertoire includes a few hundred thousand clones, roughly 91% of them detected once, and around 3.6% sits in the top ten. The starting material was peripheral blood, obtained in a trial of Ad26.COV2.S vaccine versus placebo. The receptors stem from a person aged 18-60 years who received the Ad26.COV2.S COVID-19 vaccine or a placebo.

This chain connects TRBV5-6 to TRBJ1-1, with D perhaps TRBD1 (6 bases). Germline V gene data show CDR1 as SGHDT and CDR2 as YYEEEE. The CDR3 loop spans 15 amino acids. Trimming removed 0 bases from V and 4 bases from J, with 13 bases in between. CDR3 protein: CASSLAGGGRTEAFF. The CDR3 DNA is TGTGCCAGCAGCTTGGCCGGGGGCGGCCGCACTGAAGCTTTCTTT.

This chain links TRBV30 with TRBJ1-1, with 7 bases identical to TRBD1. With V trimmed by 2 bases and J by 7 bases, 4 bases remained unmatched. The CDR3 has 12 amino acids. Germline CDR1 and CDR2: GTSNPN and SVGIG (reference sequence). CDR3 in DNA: TGTGCCTGGAGTACCGACAGGGTTGAAGCTTTCTTT. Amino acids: CAWSTDRVEAFF.

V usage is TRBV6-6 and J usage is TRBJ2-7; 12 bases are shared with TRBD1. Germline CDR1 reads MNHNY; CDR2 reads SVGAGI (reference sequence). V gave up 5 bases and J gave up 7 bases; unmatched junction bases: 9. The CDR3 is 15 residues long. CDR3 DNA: TGTGCCAGCAGTCCACCGGGACAGGGGGCTTTAGAGCAGTACTTC. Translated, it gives CASSPPGQGALEQYF.

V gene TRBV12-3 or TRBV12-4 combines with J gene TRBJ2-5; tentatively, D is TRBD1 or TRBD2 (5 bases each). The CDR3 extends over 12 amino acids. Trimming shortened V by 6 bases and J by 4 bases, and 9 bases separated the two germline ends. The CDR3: CASRVGPETQYF. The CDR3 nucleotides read TGTGCCAGCAGGGTGGGACCAGAGACCCAGTACTTC.

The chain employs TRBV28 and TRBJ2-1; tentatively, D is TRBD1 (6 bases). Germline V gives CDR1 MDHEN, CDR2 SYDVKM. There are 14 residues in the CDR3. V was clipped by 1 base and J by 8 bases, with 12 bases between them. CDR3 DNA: TGTGCCAGCAGTTTATCTTCCAGGGGCGATGAGCAGTTCTTC. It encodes CASSLSSRGDEQFF.

This CDR3 reads CASSQDRSGGTEAFF. Here the CDR3 DNA reads TGTGCCAGCAGCCAAGATAGGTCAGGGGGAACTGAAGCTTTCTTT. This chain links TRBV4-2 with TRBJ1-1, with TRBD1 matching over 7 bases. This CDR3 is 15 amino acids long. V lost 0 bases, J lost 5 bases, and 6 bases stayed unmatched. Germline values: CDR1 LGHNA, CDR2 YNFKEQ.

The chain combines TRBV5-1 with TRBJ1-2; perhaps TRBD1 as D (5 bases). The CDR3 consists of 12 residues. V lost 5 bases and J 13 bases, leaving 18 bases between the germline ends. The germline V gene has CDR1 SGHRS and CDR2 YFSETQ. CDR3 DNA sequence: TGCGCCAGCAGGGCGGACATCGATGGCGGCACCTTC. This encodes CASRADIDGGTF.

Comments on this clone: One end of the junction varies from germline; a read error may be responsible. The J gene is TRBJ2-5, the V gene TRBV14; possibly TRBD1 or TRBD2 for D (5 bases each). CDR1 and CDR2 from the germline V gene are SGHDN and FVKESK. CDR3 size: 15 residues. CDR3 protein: CASSHSGRSRESQYF. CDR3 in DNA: TGTGCCAGCAGCCATTCGGGACGGTCAAGAGAGTCCCAGTACTTC.

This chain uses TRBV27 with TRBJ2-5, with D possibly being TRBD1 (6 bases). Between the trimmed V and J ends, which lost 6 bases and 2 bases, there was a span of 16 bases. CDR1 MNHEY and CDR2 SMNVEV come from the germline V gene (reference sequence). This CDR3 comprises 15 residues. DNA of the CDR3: TGTGCCAGCAGCACGATCACAGGGATTCAAGAGACCCAGTACTTC. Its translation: CASSTITGIQETQYF.

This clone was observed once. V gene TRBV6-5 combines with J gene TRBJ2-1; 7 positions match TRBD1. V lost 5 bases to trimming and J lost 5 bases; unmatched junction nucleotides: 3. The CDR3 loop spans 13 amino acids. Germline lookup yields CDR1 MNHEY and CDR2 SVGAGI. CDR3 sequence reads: CASSRGTDNEQFF. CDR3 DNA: TGTGCCAGCAGTAGGGGGACAGACAATGAGCAGTTCTTC.